The 10 T cell receptor beta chains below were found in one sample sequenced in a study of T cell responses to AZD1222 COVID-19 vaccine. TCRdb keeps only in-frame clones here, not all; method: immunoSEQ multiplex PCR. The data hold about 94,000 clones, with less than 85% observed a single time. The sample consisted of peripheral blood, taken 28 days after the second AZD1222 dose. These receptor sequences come from an adult who received the AZD1222 COVID-19 vaccine.

The J gene is TRBJ2-5, the V gene TRBV5-1; D may match TRBD1 or TRBD2 (5 bases each). Germline-derived CDR1 and CDR2 are SGHRS and YFSETQ. The germline V and J ends were trimmed by 0 bases and 1 base, with 7 bases remaining between them. The CDR3 is made up of 14 amino acids. In nucleotides, the CDR3 is TGCGCCAGCAGCTTGGGGGGGATCCAAGAGACCCAGTACTTC. Translating it yields CASSLGGIQETQYF.

The chain uses TRBV5-6 and TRBJ2-1, with D possibly being TRBD2 (6 bases). The V and J ends lost 0 bases and 7 bases respectively, with 11 bases between them. In germline, CDR1 is SGHDT, CDR2 YYEEEE. This CDR3 comprises 14 residues. The CDR3 reads CASSLGLGGNEQFF. The CDR3 DNA follows: TGTGCCAGCAGCTTGGGCCTGGGGGGTAATGAGCAGTTCTTC.

CDR3 region: CASSVFGGEQETQYF. The CDR3 DNA sequence: TGTGCCAGCAGCGTTTTCGGGGGTGAACAAGAGACCCAGTACTTC. V usage is TRBV9 and J usage is TRBJ2-5; a weak D match, TRBD2 (6 bases). V lost 2 bases and J lost 2, with 13 bases in between. The CDR3 consists of 15 residues. Germline V CDR1 and CDR2: SGDLS, YYNGEE. Using reference TRBV9 and TRBJ2-5 for the parts outside the CDR3, the full variable domain is DSGVTQTPKHLITATGQRVTLRCSPRSGDLSVYWYQQSLDQGLQFLIQYYNGEERAKGNILERFSAQQFPDLHSELNLSSLELGDSALYFCASSVFGGEQETQYFGPGTRLLVL.

The chain uses TRBV28 and TRBJ1-1, with a tentative D call TRBD1 (6 bases). The CDR3 has 12 amino acids. V was trimmed by 8 bases and J by 11 bases, leaving 18 bases between them. The germline V gene has CDR1 MDHEN and CDR2 SYDVKM. This chain's CDR3 is CASGQSTARAFF. CDR3 sequence (DNA): TGTGCCAGCGGACAGAGTACAGCTAGGGCTTTCTTT.

The chain recombines TRBV5-1 with TRBJ2-5; 8 bases map to TRBD1. Per germline, CDR1 SGHRS and CDR2 YFSETQ. The CDR3 covers 16 residues. Unmatched junction bases numbered 8, after V lost 3 bases and J lost 1 base. Here the CDR3 reads CASSSNRQGFQETQYF. Written as DNA, the CDR3 is TGCGCCAGCAGCTCCAATCGACAGGGGTTCCAAGAGACCCAGTACTTC.

This chain links TRBV28 with TRBJ2-1; D unclear. This CDR3 is 15 amino acids long. V shed 6 bases and J shed 3 bases, with 15 bases lying between them. Germline V gene data show CDR1 as MDHEN and CDR2 as SYDVKM. The CDR3 spells CASRDGVLDYNEQFF. The CDR3 DNA follows: TGTGCCAGCAGGGATGGAGTACTGGACTACAATGAGCAGTTCTTC. The entire variable domain, with the rest obtained from reference TRBV28 and TRBJ2-1, is as follows: DVKVTQSSRYLVKRTGEKVFLECVQDMDHENMFWYRQDPGLGLRLIYFSYDVKMKEKGDIPEGYSVSREKKERFSLILESASTNQTSMYLCASRDGVLDYNEQFFGPGTRLTVL.

J is TRBJ2-1 and V is TRBV5-1; possibly TRBD1 for D (6 bases). From germline, CDR1 is SGHRS and CDR2 YFSETQ. The germline V and J ends were trimmed by 3 bases and 6 bases, with 13 bases remaining between them. CDR3 length: 14 residues. The CDR3 DNA reads TGCGCCAGCAGCTCCCAGGGGAATGGCAATGAGCAGTTCTTC. Residues: CASSSQGNGNEQFF.

This chain joins TRBV20-1 and TRBJ2-7, with no clear D. From germline, CDR1 is DFQATT and CDR2 SNEGSKA (reference sequence). There are 11 residues in the CDR3. Trimming stripped 1 base from V and 7 bases from J, with 8 bases between. Here the CDR3 DNA reads TGCAGTGCTAGAGCTTTGGGAGAGCAGTACTTC. Its translation is CSARALGEQYF.

The chain is built from TRBV9 and TRBJ2-3; 12 bases map to TRBD2. Per the germline V gene, CDR1 is SGDLS and CDR2 is YYNGEE. The CDR3 consists of 20 residues. With V trimmed by 2 bases and J by 3 bases, 16 bases remained unmatched. The CDR3 DNA is TGTGCCAGCAGCGTCCATATGCGGACTAGCGGGGCCATGGGTACAGATACGCAGTATTTT. Translated: CASSVHMRTSGAMGTDTQYF.

The J gene is TRBJ2-1, the V gene TRBV4-3; 8 bases fit TRBD2. The germline CDR1 and CDR2 sequences are LGHNA and YSLEER. With V trimmed by 0 bases and J by 6 bases, 10 bases remained unmatched. The length of the CDR3 is 17 residues. The chain's CDR3 is CASSQDPASGFPNEQFF. In DNA form, the CDR3 reads TGCGCCAGCAGCCAAGATCCGGCTAGCGGGTTCCCCAATGAGCAGTTCTTC.